Included here is one T cell receptor beta chain sequence, with context. Its antigen is as yet unknown. These data belong to a study of OX40 agonist ivuxolimab in advanced cancers. Whole-study findings and limits: Circulating CD4+ and CD8+ T cells showed clonal expansion by week 6 at 0.1 to 3.0 mg/kg. Clonal expansion in partial responders at 0.1-3.0 mg/kg ranked among the lowest.

Enrollment shut out patients with autoimmune disease history or systemic immunosuppression. The method was immunoSEQ multiplex PCR; TCRdb's version includes in-frame clones alone and lacks a portion of them. The data hold over 80,000 clones, with under 95% observed a single time. V lost 2 bases, J lost 9 bases, and 5 bases lay in between. This CDR3 is 11 amino acids long. The germline gives CDR1 LGHNT, CDR2 FRNRAP. The clonotype originates from an adult with an advanced solid tumor such as melanoma, head and neck, liver or kidney cancer. The gene calls are TRBV12-5 and TRBJ2-1, with D unclear. The source was CD4+ or CD8+ T cells sorted from blood, collected in a trial of the OX40 agonist ivuxolimab. The CDR3 DNA is TGTGCTAGTGGTTTGTCCGGTGAGCAGTTCTTC. Its protein is CASGLSGEQFF.